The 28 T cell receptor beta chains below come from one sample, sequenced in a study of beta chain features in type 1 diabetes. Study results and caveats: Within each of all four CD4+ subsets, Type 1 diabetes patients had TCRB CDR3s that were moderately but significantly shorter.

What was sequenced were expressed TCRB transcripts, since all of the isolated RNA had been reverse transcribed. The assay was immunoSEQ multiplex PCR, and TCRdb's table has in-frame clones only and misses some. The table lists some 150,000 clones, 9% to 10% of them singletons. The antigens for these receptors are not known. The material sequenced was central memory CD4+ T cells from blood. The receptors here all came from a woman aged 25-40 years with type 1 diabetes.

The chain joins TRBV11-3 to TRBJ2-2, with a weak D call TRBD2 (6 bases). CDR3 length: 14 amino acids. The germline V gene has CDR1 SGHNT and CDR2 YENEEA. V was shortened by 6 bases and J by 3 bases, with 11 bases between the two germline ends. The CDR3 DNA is TGTGCCAGCAGGGGACTCTCTGACACCGGGGAGCTGTTTTTT. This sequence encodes CASRGLSDTGELFF.

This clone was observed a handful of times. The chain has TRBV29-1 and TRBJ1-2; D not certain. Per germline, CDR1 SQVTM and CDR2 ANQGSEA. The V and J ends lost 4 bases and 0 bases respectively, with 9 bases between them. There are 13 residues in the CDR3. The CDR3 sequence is CSVATAANYGYTF. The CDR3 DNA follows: TGCAGCGTTGCAACAGCGGCTAACTATGGCTACACCTTC.

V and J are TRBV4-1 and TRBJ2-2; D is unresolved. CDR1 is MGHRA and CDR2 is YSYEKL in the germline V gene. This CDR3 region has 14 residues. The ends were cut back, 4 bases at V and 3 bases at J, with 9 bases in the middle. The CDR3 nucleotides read TGCGCCAGCAGCCGCGACGGGTACACCGGGGAGCTGTTTTTT. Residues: CASSRDGYTGELFF.

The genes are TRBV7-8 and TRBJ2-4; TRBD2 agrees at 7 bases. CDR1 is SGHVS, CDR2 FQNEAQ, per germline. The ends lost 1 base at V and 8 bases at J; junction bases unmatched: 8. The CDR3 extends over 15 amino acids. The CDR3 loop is CASSLDGGSDDIQYF. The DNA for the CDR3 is TGTGCCAGCAGCTTAGATGGCGGGAGCGACGACATTCAGTACTTC.

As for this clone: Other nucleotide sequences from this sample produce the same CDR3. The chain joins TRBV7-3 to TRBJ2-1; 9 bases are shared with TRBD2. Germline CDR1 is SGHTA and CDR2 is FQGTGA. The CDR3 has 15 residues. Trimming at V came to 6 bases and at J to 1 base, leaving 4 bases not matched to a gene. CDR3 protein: CASSPTSGSYNEQFF. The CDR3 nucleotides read TGTGCCAGCAGTCCGACTAGCGGATCCTACAATGAGCAGTTCTTC.

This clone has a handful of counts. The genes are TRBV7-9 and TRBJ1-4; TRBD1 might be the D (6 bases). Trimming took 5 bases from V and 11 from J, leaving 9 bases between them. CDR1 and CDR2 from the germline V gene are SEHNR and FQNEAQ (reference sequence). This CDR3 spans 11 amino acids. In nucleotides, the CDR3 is TGTGCCAGCAGCACGGGACACAAACTGTTTTTT. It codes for CASSTGHKLFF.

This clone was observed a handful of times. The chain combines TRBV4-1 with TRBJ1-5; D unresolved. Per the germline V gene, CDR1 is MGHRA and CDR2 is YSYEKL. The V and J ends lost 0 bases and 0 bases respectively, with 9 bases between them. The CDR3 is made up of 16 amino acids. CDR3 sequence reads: CASSQDWSYSNQPQHF. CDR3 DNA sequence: TGCGCCAGCAGCCAAGATTGGAGTTATAGCAATCAGCCCCAGCATTTT.

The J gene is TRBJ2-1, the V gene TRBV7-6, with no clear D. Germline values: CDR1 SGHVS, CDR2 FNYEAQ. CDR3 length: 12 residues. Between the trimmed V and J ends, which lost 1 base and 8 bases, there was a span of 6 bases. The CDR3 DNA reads TGTGCCAGCAGCTTAGGAGATGATGAGCAGTTCTTC. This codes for CASSLGDDEQFF.

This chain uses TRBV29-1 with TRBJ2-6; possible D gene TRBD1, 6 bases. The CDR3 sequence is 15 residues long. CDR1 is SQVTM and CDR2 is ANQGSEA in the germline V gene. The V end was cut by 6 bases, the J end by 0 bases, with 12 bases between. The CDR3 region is CSVILQGSGANVLTF. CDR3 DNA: TGCAGCGTCATATTACAGGGCTCTGGGGCCAACGTCCTGACTTTC. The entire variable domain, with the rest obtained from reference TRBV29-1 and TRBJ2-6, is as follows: SAVISQKPSRDICQRGTSLTIQCQVDSQVTMMFWYRQQPGQSLTLIATANQGSEATYESGFVIDKFPISRPNLTFSTLTVSNMSPEDSSIYLCSVILQGSGANVLTFGAGSRLTVL.

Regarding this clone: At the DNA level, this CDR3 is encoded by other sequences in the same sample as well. CDR3 sequence: CASSMTGNTEAFF. In nucleotides, the CDR3 is TGTGCCAGTAGTATGACAGGGAACACTGAAGCTTTCTTT. The chain is built from TRBV19 and TRBJ1-1; possibly TRBD1 for D (6 bases). V shed 3 bases and J shed 1 base, with 6 bases lying between them. Germline V lookup: CDR1 LNHDA, CDR2 SQIVND (reference sequence). The CDR3 extends over 13 amino acids.

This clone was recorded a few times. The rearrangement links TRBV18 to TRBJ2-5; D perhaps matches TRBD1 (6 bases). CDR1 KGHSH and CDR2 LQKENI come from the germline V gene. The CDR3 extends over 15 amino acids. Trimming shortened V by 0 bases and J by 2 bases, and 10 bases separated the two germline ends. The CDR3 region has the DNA TGTGCCAGCTCACCACCTCAGGGGTATCAAGAGACCCAGTACTTC. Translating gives CASSPPQGYQETQYF.

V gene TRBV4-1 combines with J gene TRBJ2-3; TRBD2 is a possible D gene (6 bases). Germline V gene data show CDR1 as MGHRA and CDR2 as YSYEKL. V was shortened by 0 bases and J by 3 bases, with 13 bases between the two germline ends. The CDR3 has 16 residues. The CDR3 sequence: CASSQDVFGGTDTQYF. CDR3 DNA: TGCGCCAGCAGCCAAGATGTGTTTGGGGGGACAGATACGCAGTATTTT.

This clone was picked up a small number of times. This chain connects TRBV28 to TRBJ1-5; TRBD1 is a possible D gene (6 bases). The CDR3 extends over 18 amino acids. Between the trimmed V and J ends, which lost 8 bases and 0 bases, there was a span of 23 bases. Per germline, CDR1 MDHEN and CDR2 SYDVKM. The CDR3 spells CASLWTASAGYSNQPQHF. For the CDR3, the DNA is TGTGCCAGCCTATGGACAGCCTCGGCCGGTTATAGCAATCAGCCCCAGCATTTT.

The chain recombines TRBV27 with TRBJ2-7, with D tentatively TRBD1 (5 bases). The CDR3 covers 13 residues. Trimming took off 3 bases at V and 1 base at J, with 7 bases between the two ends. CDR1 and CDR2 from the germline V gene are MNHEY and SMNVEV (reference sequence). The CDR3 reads CASSFQGSYEQYF. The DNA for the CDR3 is TGTGCCAGCAGTTTCCAGGGATCCTACGAGCAGTACTTC.

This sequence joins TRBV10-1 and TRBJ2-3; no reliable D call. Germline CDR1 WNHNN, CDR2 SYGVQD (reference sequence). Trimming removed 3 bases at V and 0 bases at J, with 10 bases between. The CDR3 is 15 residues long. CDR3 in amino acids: CASSDGHRSTDTQYF. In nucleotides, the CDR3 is TGCGCCAGCAGTGATGGGCACCGAAGCACAGATACGCAGTATTTT.

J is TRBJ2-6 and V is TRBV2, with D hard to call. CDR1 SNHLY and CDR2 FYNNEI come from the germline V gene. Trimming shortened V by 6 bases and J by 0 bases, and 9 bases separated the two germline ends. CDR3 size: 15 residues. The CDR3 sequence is CASRRAISGANVLTF. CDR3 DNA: TGTGCCAGCAGGAGAGCGATCTCTGGGGCCAACGTCCTGACTTTC. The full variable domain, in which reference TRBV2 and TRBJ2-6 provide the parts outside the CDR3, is EPEVTQTPSHQVTQMGQEVILRCVPISNHLYFYWYRQILGQKVEFLVSFYNNEISEKSEIFDDQFSVERPDGSNFTLKIRSTKLEDSAMYFCASRRAISGANVLTFGAGSRLTVL.

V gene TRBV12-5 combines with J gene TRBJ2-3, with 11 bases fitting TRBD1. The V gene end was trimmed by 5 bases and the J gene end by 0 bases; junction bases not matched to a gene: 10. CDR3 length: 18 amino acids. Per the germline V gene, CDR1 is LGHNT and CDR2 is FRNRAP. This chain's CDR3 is CASGTDRGPSGSTDTQYF. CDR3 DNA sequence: TGTGCTAGTGGTACGGACAGGGGGCCTAGCGGGAGCACAGATACGCAGTATTTT.

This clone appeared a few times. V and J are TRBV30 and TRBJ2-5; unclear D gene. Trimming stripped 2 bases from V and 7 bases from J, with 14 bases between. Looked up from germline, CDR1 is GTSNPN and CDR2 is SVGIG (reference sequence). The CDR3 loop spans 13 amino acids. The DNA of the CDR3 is TGTGCCTGGAGTAATCAGTCCTTGTGGACCCAGTACTTC. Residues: CAWSNQSLWTQYF.

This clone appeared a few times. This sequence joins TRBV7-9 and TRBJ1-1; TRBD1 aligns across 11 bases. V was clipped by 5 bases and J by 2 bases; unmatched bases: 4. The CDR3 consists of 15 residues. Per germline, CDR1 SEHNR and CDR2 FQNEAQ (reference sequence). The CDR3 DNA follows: TGTGCCAGCAGCAGGACAGGGGGCAGCAACACTGAAGCTTTCTTT. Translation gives CASSRTGGSNTEAFF.

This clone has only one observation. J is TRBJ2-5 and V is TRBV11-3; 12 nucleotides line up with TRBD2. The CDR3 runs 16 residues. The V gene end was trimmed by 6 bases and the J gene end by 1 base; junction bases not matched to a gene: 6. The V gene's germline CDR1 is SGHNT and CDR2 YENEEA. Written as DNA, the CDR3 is TGTGCCAGCAGTGTAACGGGACTAGCGGGCCAAGAGACCCAGTACTTC. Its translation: CASSVTGLAGQETQYF.

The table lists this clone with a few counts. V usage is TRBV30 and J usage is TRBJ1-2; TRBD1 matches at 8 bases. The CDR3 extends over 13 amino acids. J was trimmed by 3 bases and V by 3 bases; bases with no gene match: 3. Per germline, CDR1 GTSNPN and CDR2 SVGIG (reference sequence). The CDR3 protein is CAWRLQGDYGYTF. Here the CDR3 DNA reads TGTGCCTGGAGGCTACAGGGGGACTATGGCTACACCTTC.

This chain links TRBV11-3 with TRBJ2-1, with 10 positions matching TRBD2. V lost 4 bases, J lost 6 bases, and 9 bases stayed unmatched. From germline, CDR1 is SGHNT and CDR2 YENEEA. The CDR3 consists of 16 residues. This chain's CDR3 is CASSSKSGRGGNEQFF. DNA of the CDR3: TGTGCCAGCAGCTCGAAGAGCGGGAGGGGCGGCAATGAGCAGTTCTTC. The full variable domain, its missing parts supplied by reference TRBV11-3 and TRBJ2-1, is EAGVVQSPRYKIIEKKQPVAFWCNPISGHNTLYWYLQNLGQGPELLIRYENEEAVDDSQLPKDRFSAERLKGVDSTLKIQPAELGDSAVYLCASSSKSGRGGNEQFFGPGTRLTVL.

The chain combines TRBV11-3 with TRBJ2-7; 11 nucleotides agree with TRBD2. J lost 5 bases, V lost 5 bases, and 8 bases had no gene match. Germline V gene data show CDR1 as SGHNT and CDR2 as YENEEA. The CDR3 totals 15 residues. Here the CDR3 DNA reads TGTGCCAGCAGCAGCTTGACTAGCGGGATTCACGAGCAGTACTTC. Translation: CASSSLTSGIHEQYF. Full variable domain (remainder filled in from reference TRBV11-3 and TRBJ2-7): EAGVVQSPRYKIIEKKQPVAFWCNPISGHNTLYWYLQNLGQGPELLIRYENEEAVDDSQLPKDRFSAERLKGVDSTLKIQPAELGDSAVYLCASSSLTSGIHEQYFGPGTRLTVT.

CDR3 loop: CASSRQRGSGELFF. DNA of the CDR3: TGTGCCAGCAGCCGACAGAGGGGGTCCGGGGAGCTGTTTTTT. The chain carries TRBV5-8 and TRBJ2-2; maybe TRBD1 (6 bases). CDR3 length: 14 amino acids. The germline gives CDR1 SGHTS, CDR2 YDEGEE. V was clipped by 4 bases and J by 6 bases, with 13 bases between them.

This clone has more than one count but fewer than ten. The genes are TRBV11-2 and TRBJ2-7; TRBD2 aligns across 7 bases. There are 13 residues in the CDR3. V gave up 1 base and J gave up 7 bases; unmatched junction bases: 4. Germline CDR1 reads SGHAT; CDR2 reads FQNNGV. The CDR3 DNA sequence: TGTGCCAGCAGCTTAGCGCGGGAGCGGGAGCAGTACTTC. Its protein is CASSLAREREQYF.

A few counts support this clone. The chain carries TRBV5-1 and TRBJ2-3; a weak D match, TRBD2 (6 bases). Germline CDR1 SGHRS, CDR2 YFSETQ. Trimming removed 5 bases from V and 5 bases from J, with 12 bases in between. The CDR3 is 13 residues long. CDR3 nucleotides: TGCGCCAGCAGACGGGAGACGATAGATACGCAGTATTTT. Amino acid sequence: CASRRETIDTQYF.

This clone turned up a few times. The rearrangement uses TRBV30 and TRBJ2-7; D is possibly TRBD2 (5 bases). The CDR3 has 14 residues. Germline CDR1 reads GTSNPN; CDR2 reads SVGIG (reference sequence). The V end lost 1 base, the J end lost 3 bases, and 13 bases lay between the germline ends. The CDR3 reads CAWSEAGTRYEQYF. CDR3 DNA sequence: TGTGCCTGGAGTGAGGCGGGTACCCGCTACGAGCAGTACTTC.

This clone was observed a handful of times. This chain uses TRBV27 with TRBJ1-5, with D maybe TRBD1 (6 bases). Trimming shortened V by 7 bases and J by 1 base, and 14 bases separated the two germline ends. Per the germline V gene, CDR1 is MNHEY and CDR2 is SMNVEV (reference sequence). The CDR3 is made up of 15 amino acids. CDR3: CASMFSRGSNQPQHF. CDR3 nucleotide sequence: TGTGCCAGCATGTTTAGTAGGGGGAGCAATCAGCCCCAGCATTTT.